The rows below give T cell receptor beta chains drawn from one sample of a study of blood T cells in healthy people across ages. TCRdb redid the calling of the 5' RACE reads with MiXCR, one entry per CDR3 protein. The sample gives approximately 800,000 distinct CDR3 sequences, less than 60% of which show up once; 15% to 20% is in the top ten. The sequenced sample was blood. These receptors all stem from a man at least 80 years old in good health. CDR3s include the opening cysteine and the closing phenylalanine or tryptophan. A D gene is named only where the DNA matches it firmly. Clone sizes are given selectively: once, few, many, or a class where the clone is expanded.

CDR3 length	V gene	clone size	D gene	J gene	CDR3 DNA	CDR3 protein
12	TRBV27	few	-	TRBJ2-7	TGTGCCAGCAGCTTCACGGGGGTCGAGCAGTACTTC	CASSFTGVEQYF
16	TRBV7-9	once	TRBD2	TRBJ2-5	TGTGCCAGCAGCTTTAGGCGCCGGGAGGTATGGGAGACCCAGTACTTC	CASSFRRREVWETQYF
21	TRBV9	-	-	TRBJ2-1	TGTGCCAGCAGCGTAGGAGGGCCAGCCTACAGGGCGGGAGACTCCTACAATGAGCAGTTCTTC	CASSVGGPAYRAGDSYNEQFF
16	TRBV7-8	-	TRBD1	TRBJ2-3	TGTGCCAGCAGCTTAGCGAGACAGGGGGCGGAAGATACGCAGTATTTT	CASSLARQGAEDTQYF
12	TRBV20-1	once	TRBD2	TRBJ2-1	TGCAGTCAAGAAAAAGGCGGGAGAGGGCAGTTCTTC	CSQEKGGRGQFF
13	TRBV12-3/TRBV12-4	once	-	TRBJ2-3	TGTGCCAGCAGTTTGATCTTCACAGATACGCAGTATTTT	CASSLIFTDTQYF
16	TRBV19	-	TRBD2	TRBJ2-1	TGTGCCAGTACCCGGACTAGCGGGACTACCTACAATGAGCAGTTCTTC	CASTRTSGTTYNEQFF
15	TRBV5-1	once	TRBD2	TRBJ2-7	TGCGCCAGCAGCTTGGCCGAAGGGACTAGCGGCGAGCAGTACTTC	CASSLAEGTSGEQYF
14	TRBV15	few	TRBD2	TRBJ2-1	TGTGCCACCAGCGGGAGGGTCTCCTACAATGAGCAGTTCTTC	CATSGRVSYNEQFF
14	TRBV11-2	-	TRBD1	TRBJ1-2	TGTGCTAGCAGCTGGACAGGGTCAGGCGGAGGCTACACCTTC	CASSWTGSGGGYTF
15	TRBV7-8	once	TRBD1	TRBJ2-7	TGTGCCAGCAGCGCCGCCGGGACAGGGATGGAAGAGCAGTACTTC	CASSAAGTGMEEQYF
15	TRBV7-2	-	-	TRBJ1-5	TGTGCCAGCAGCTTATCCCAAGGGGGCAATCAGCCCCAGCATTTT	CASSLSQGGNQPQHF
13	TRBV7-9	-	TRBD1	TRBJ1-2	TGTGCCACCGCACAGGGGAGGGACTATGGCTACACCTTC	CATAQGRDYGYTF
13	TRBV4-1	once	-	TRBJ2-3	TGCGCCAGCAGCCACGGACAAACCTACGAGCAGTATTTT	CASSHGQTYEQYF
15	TRBV20-1	-	TRBD1	TRBJ2-7	TGCAGTGCTAGACAAACCGGGACAGGGGGCTACGAGCAGTACTTC	CSARQTGTGGYEQYF
15	TRBV5-6	-	TRBD2	TRBJ2-3	TGTGCCAGCAGCTTCGTAGCGGGGCCCACAGATACGCAGTATTTT	CASSFVAGPTDTQYF
13	TRBV15	-	-	TRBJ2-7	TGTGCCACCAGCAGGGACACCGGTATCGAGCAGTACTTC	CATSRDTGIEQYF
14	TRBV28	few	-	TRBJ1-1	TGTGCCAGCAGGCTCCCCCGATCGAACACTGAAGCTTTCTTT	CASRLPRSNTEAFF
13	TRBV28	-	-	TRBJ2-5	TGTGCCAGCACCACCGGGAGTTACAATGAGCAGTACTTC	CASTTGSYNEQYF
16	TRBV7-3	-	TRBD2	TRBJ2-1	TGTGCCAGCAGCTTAAGGGGACTAGCGGGGTACAATGAGCAGTTCTTC	CASSLRGLAGYNEQFF
16	TRBV25-1	-	TRBD2	TRBJ2-3	TGTGCCAGCAGTGGTAGACTAGCGGGAACCACAGATACGCAGTATTTT	CASSGRLAGTTDTQYF
16	TRBV7-2	few	-	TRBJ1-4	TGTGCCAGCAGCTTACAGAAGAGTCCAACTAATGAAAAACTGTTTTTT	CASSLQKSPTNEKLFF
14	TRBV29-1	-	-	TRBJ1-2	TGCAGCGTTGAGGAGGGAGGAACTAACTATGGCTACACCTTC	CSVEEGGTNYGYTF
17	TRBV7-2	-	-	TRBJ2-1	TGTGCCAGCAGCCCGGGGCGGGGATTAGCGGTAATTAATGAGCAGCTCTTC	CASSPGRGLAVINEQLF
12	TRBV14	-	-	TRBJ1-2	TGTGCCAGCAGCCAAAGTCGGAATGGCTACACCTTC	CASSQSRNGYTF
14	TRBV25-1	many	-	TRBJ2-4	TGTGCCAGCAGTGGTGGAATTTACGGGGACATTCAGTACTTC	CASSGGIYGDIQYF
13	TRBV29-1	-	TRBD1	TRBJ2-5	TGCAGCGTTGGATACAGGGGGCTGGAGACCCAGTACTTC	CSVGYRGLETQYF
14	TRBV12-3/TRBV12-4	few	-	TRBJ2-3	TGTGCCAGCAGTTCCCCTGGGGGCACAGATACGCAGTATTTT	CASSSPGGTDTQYF
18	TRBV20-1	once	-	TRBJ2-5	TGCAGTGCTAGGCGAGGGGATCTTGGCTCCGCCGTCAGAGCGACCCAGTACTTC	CSARRGDLGSAVRATQYF
14	TRBV6-4	-	-	TRBJ2-1	TGTGCCAGCAGTGTTGAGGGGAACGGCAATGAGCAGTTCTTC	CASSVEGNGNEQFF
15	TRBV18	-	-	TRBJ2-1	TGTGCCAGCTCACCAACGGGAGAGACCCACAATGAGCAGTTCTTC	CASSPTGETHNEQFF
19	TRBV18	-	TRBD1	TRBJ1-5	TGTGCCAGCTCACCGGAAGGACAGGGTATCAGATATAGCAATCAGCCCCAGCATTTT	CASSPEGQGIRYSNQPQHF
19	TRBV7-2	-	TRBD2	TRBJ2-5	TGTGCCAGCAGCCCTAGGGTAGCGGGAACGGGGGGTACGATTGAGACCCAGTACTTC	CASSPRVAGTGGTIETQYF
14	TRBV6-5	few	TRBD2	TRBJ2-1	TGTGCCAGCAGGGGACTAGCGGGAGTGGAGGAGCAGTTCTTC	CASRGLAGVEEQFF
15	TRBV7-2	-	-	TRBJ1-4	TGTGCCAGCAATTCTGTCGGTGCAACTAATGAAAAACTGTTTTTT	CASNSVGATNEKLFF
17	TRBV5-5	-	-	TRBJ2-2	TGTGCCAGCAGCGTGTCAGGGGCCCCCCTTTCTGGGGGAAAGCTGTTTTTT	CASSVSGAPLSGGKLFF
14	TRBV29-1	-	TRBD2	TRBJ2-5	TGCAGCGCTGGGGTAGCGGGAGTTGGGGAGACCCAGTACTTC	CSAGVAGVGETQYF
16	TRBV28	-	TRBD2	TRBJ2-1	TGTGCCAGCAGTTCCCCGACTAGCGGGAGCTACAATGAGCAGTTCTTC	CASSSPTSGSYNEQFF
13	TRBV12-3/TRBV12-4	many	-	TRBJ2-1	TGTGCCAGCAGTCCCAGCGGCCTGGATGAGCAGTTCTTC	CASSPSGLDEQFF
13	TRBV7-2	-	TRBD2	TRBJ2-3	TGTGCCAGCAGCTTCCCTAGCGGTGATACGCAGTATTTT	CASSFPSGDTQYF
13	TRBV20-1	few	-	TRBJ2-1	TGCAGTGCGAACCGGGACCCTACGGCGGAGCAGTTCTTC	CSANRDPTAEQFF
18	TRBV6-1	-	-	TRBJ2-3	TGTGCCAGCAGTGAAGCGCGAGTTGTTCGGGCAGGGACAGATACGCAGTATTTT	CASSEARVVRAGTDTQYF
14	TRBV18	-	-	TRBJ2-7	TGTGCCAGCTCACCACACAGGGGAGGGTACGAGCAGTACTTC	CASSPHRGGYEQYF
14	TRBV12-3/TRBV12-4	-	TRBD2	TRBJ2-7	TGTGCCAGCAGTTTGACTAGCCCTACCTACGAGCAGTACTTC	CASSLTSPTYEQYF
13	TRBV29-1	-	TRBD1	TRBJ2-7	TGCAGCGTTGGAGAGGACAGGAACTACGAGCAGTACTTC	CSVGEDRNYEQYF
15	TRBV5-1	-	TRBD1	TRBJ2-7	TGCGCCAGCAGCTTGGGGGACAGCATTACCTACGAGCAGTACTTC	CASSLGDSITYEQYF
14	TRBV5-1	-	-	TRBJ2-3	TGCGCCAGCAGCGCCAACAGGGCGGGGGATACGCAGTATTTT	CASSANRAGDTQYF
15	TRBV20-1	-	-	TRBJ2-3	TGCAGTGCTAGAGATCAGAACGGATACACAGATACGCAGTATTTT	CSARDQNGYTDTQYF
15	TRBV5-1	-	TRBD2	TRBJ2-1	TGCGCCAGCAGCTTAGGGACTAGCGGGAGAAGTGAGCAGTTCTTC	CASSLGTSGRSEQFF
15	TRBV27	few	-	TRBJ2-7	TGTGCCAGCAGTTTAAGGGACTTAGCTACCTACGAGCAGTACTTC	CASSLRDLATYEQYF
17	TRBV27	few	TRBD2	TRBJ2-1	TGTGCCAGCAGTTCCGGGACTAGCGGGAGGGCGGGTGTTGAGCAGTTCTTC	CASSSGTSGRAGVEQFF